What follows is one T cell receptor (beta chain) and its context. Its cognate antigen is unknown. These data are taken from a study of PD-1 blockade in classical Hodgkin lymphoma. On the study more broadly: Intravenous infusions of nivolumab 3 mg/kg reached patients every 2 weeks.

J gave up 4 bases and V 5 bases, and 13 bases lay outside the gene matches. In germline, CDR1 is LGHNA, CDR2 YNFKEQ. The CDR3 has 17 amino acids. Here immunoSEQ multiplex PCR was the method, and the copy in TCRdb shows in-frame clones only, minus some. The sample holds 25,000 to 30,000 clones, around 82% seen once. Relapses following autologous stem cell transplantation were seen in all patients, with brentuximab vedotin exposure varying. Points from the study as a whole: The diversity seen at baseline in complete responders resembled that of newly diagnosed patients. With CD4+ cells, TCR diversity rose significantly by C4D1, but not with CD8+ cells.

This sample comprised peripheral blood mononuclear cells (PBMCs), obtained before the second cycle of nivolumab. This chain uses TRBV4-2 with TRBJ2-3; 9 nucleotides match TRBD2. The TCR sequence derives from a human donor with classical Hodgkin lymphoma. The CDR3 protein is CASSSRRLAGFSDTQYF. The CDR3 DNA reads TGTGCCAGCAGCTCACGGCGCCTAGCGGGATTTTCAGATACGCAGTATTTT.